The 18 T cell receptor beta chains reported below all come from one sample, sequenced in a study of a mutant IDH1 vaccine in newly diagnosed glioma. The time point is: week 23, last vaccination. The vaccine gave 300 ug of a 20-mer mutant IDH1 peptide subcutaneously per dose. What these receptors recognize is not known. Profiling relied on immunoSEQ multiplex PCR, and the TCRdb table lists in-frame clones only, not all of them. The table has around 56,000 clones, about three quarters seen once; the top ten hold around 8.4%. This specimen consisted of PBMCs, obtained from a glioma patient whose treatment included an IDH1 peptide vaccine. The receptors shown here come from a woman aged 40 to 50 with glioma. Some clones in this sample may be carry-over from other donors' samples.

J is TRBJ1-6 and V is TRBV6-6; D is possibly TRBD1 (6 bases). Trimming took off 2 bases at V and 9 bases at J, with 8 bases between the two ends. The germline V gene has CDR1 MNHNY and CDR2 SVGAGI (reference sequence). CDR3 size: 13 residues. The DNA of the CDR3 is TGTGCCAGCAGTTACAAACAGGGTTCACCCCTCCACTTT. Translated, it gives CASSYKQGSPLHF.

The rearrangement joins TRBV6-4 to TRBJ2-1; 13 bases map to TRBD2. The length of the CDR3 is 15 residues. Germline-derived CDR1 and CDR2 are MRHNA and SNTAGT. Unmatched junction bases numbered 7, after V lost 6 bases and J lost 8 bases. The CDR3: CASSQLAGGPDEQFF. CDR3 sequence (DNA): TGTGCCAGCAGCCAACTAGCGGGGGGGCCCGATGAGCAGTTCTTC.

The chain couples TRBV4-1 to TRBJ1-1; 7 bases agree with TRBD1. The V gene end was trimmed by 2 bases and the J gene end by 3 bases; junction bases not matched to a gene: 6. CDR1 is MGHRA, CDR2 YSYEKL, per germline. The length of the CDR3 is 15 residues. The CDR3 here is CASSQLTGLDTEAFF. The CDR3 DNA reads as TGCGCCAGCAGCCAACTGACAGGGCTAGACACTGAAGCTTTCTTT.

The genes are TRBV9 and TRBJ2-2; D might be TRBD1 (6 bases). Germline-derived CDR1 and CDR2 are SGDLS and YYNGEE. Deletions cut 0 bases from V and 0 bases from J, with 6 bases between. The CDR3 totals 15 residues. CDR3 sequence reads: CASSVDRANTGELFF. The CDR3 DNA reads as TGTGCCAGCAGCGTAGACAGGGCGAACACCGGGGAGCTGTTTTTT.

The chain links TRBV2 to TRBJ1-2; the D gene is possibly TRBD1 (5 bases). Per germline, CDR1 SNHLY and CDR2 FYNNEI. V lost 7 bases and J 0 bases, leaving 18 bases between the germline ends. The CDR3 totals 16 residues. CDR3 protein: CASMVPRDSPNYGYTF. CDR3 DNA sequence: TGTGCCAGCATGGTTCCACGGGACTCCCCTAACTATGGCTACACCTTC.

The CDR3 coding sequence is TGCGCCAGCAGCTTGGGTCCGGGGAAAGAGACCCAGTACTTC. Translating it yields CASSLGPGKETQYF. The genes are TRBV5-1 and TRBJ2-5, with TRBD2 as a possible D gene (5 bases). Trimming stripped 0 bases from V and 3 bases from J, with 9 bases between. The CDR3 totals 14 residues. Germline V gene sequence: CDR1 SGHRS, CDR2 YFSETQ.

This clone occurred once. This rearrangement joins TRBV5-4 to TRBJ2-7; TRBD1 matches at 11 bases. This CDR3 contains 16 residues. Germline loops: CDR1 SGHNT, CDR2 YYREEE (reference sequence). Trimming cost V 4 bases and J 5 bases; bases outside gene matches: 11. CDR3 sequence reads: CASSPSTGTGGDEQYF. The CDR3 DNA sequence: TGTGCCAGCAGCCCATCTACCGGGACAGGGGGGGACGAGCAGTACTTC.

The CDR3 is CAWTSKSSGANVLTF. Written as DNA, the CDR3 is TGTGCCTGGACCAGCAAGAGCTCTGGGGCCAACGTCCTGACTTTC. This chain links TRBV30 with TRBJ2-6; D gene unclear. This CDR3 has 15 residues. The V and J ends lost 4 bases and 0 bases respectively, with 10 bases between them. Germline V CDR1 and CDR2: GTSNPN, SVGIG (reference sequence). Full variable domain (remainder filled in from reference TRBV30 and TRBJ2-6): SQTIHQWPATLVQPVGSPLSLECTVEGTSNPNLYWYRQAAGRGLQLLFYSVGIGQISSEVPQNLSASRPQDRQFILSSKKLLLSDSGFYLCAWTSKSSGANVLTFGAGSRLTVL.

The J gene is TRBJ2-2, the V gene TRBV11-2; D not certain. CDR3 length equals 15 residues. V was trimmed by 2 bases and J by 2 bases, leaving 9 bases between them. Germline V gene lookup returns CDR1 SGHAT and CDR2 FQNNGV. This chain's CDR3 is CASSLSVFNTGELFF. CDR3 coding DNA: TGTGCCAGCAGCTTATCCGTGTTTAACACCGGGGAGCTGTTTTTT.

V usage is TRBV11-2 and J usage is TRBJ2-1; D ambiguous. This CDR3 comprises 16 residues. The germline V gene encodes CDR1 SGHAT and CDR2 FQNNGV. V was trimmed by 5 bases and J by 2 bases, leaving 16 bases between them. CDR3 sequence (DNA): TGTGCCAGCAGCCTCCGAGCGATTGCCGCCTACAATGAGCAGTTCTTC. Translation gives CASSLRAIAAYNEQFF.

This clone appeared once. The chain has TRBV5-4 and TRBJ1-2, with a possible D match to TRBD1 (6 bases). Germline V CDR1 and CDR2: SGHNT, YYREEE (reference sequence). Trimming shortened V by 1 base and J by 4 bases, and 8 bases separated the two germline ends. The CDR3 is 13 amino acids. This CDR3 is CASSLRGGYGYTF. CDR3 sequence (DNA): TGTGCCAGCAGCTTGAGGGGGGGCTATGGCTACACCTTC.

The chain recombines TRBV19 with TRBJ2-1, with D perhaps matching TRBD2 (5 bases). Per the germline V gene, CDR1 is LNHDA and CDR2 is SQIVND (reference sequence). V lost 9 bases and J lost 6, with 12 bases in between. The CDR3 is made up of 12 amino acids. CDR3 in amino acids: CASSGYPNEQFF. Written as DNA, the CDR3 is TGTGCCAGCTCGGGATACCCCAATGAGCAGTTCTTC. Using reference TRBV19 and TRBJ2-1 for the parts outside the CDR3, the full variable domain is DGGITQSPKYLFRKEGQNVTLSCEQNLNHDAMYWYRQDPGQGLRLIYYSQIVNDFQKGDIAEGYSVSREKKESFPLTVTSAQKNPTAFYLCASSGYPNEQFFGPGTRLTVL.

The CDR3 DNA reads as TGTGCCTGGAGGGACAGGGGTCACTATGGCTACACCTTC. It translates to CAWRDRGHYGYTF. J is TRBJ1-2 and V is TRBV30, with 9 nucleotides matching TRBD1. Germline values: CDR1 GTSNPN, CDR2 SVGIG (reference sequence). The V and J ends lost 3 bases and 3 bases, in that order; junction bases with no gene match: 2. The CDR3 runs to 13 residues.

The chain uses TRBV5-5 and TRBJ1-3; 8 bases are a match to TRBD1. Unmatched junction bases numbered 4, after V lost 0 bases and J lost 2 bases. The germline V gene encodes CDR1 SGHKS and CDR2 YYEKEE (reference sequence). This CDR3 spans 16 amino acids. The CDR3 sequence is CASSLGGQAPGNTIYF. The CDR3 region has the DNA TGTGCCAGCAGCTTGGGGGGACAGGCCCCTGGAAACACCATATATTTT.

The rearrangement uses TRBV15 and TRBJ1-5; 9 nucleotides match TRBD1. Per germline, CDR1 LNHNV and CDR2 YYDKDF (reference sequence). The CDR3 extends over 14 amino acids. V shed 5 bases, J shed 6 bases, and the junction held 5 bases outside the gene matches. CDR3 coding DNA: TGTGCCACCAGCTATACAGGGGGCGGTCAGCCCCAGCATTTT. Residues: CATSYTGGGQPQHF.

This chain links TRBV5-1 with TRBJ1-2; D is perhaps TRBD1 (6 bases). V lost 1 base and J lost 8, with 15 bases in between. Germline assignment: CDR1 SGHRS and CDR2 YFSETQ. This CDR3 comprises 14 residues. CDR3 amino acids: CASSLFGQSEGYTF. Written as DNA, the CDR3 is TGCGCCAGCAGCTTGTTTGGACAGTCGGAGGGCTACACCTTC.

The chain couples TRBV7-9 to TRBJ2-5; 8 bases fit TRBD1. J gave up 5 bases and V 2 bases, and 7 bases lay outside the gene matches. The CDR3 loop spans 15 amino acids. CDR1 and CDR2 from the germline V gene are SEHNR and FQNEAQ (reference sequence). CDR3 amino acids: CASSLIQGAWETQYF. DNA for the CDR3: TGTGCCAGCAGCTTAATCCAGGGGGCTTGGGAGACCCAGTACTTC.

As DNA, the CDR3 is TGTGCCAGCAGTTACTGGGATTATAATTCACCCCTCCACTTT. Protein sequence: CASSYWDYNSPLHF. The chain uses TRBV6-5 and TRBJ1-6; D is unresolved. The V and J ends lost 1 base and 4 bases respectively, with 5 bases between them. The CDR3 consists of 14 residues. Per germline, CDR1 MNHEY and CDR2 SVGAGI.